This T cell receptor (beta chain) was obtained from a study of blood T cell repertoires in COVID-19. Overall study: T cells, B-cell-depleted T cells, or PBMCs provided the cDNA or gDNA that served as material.

The CDR3 totals 16 residues. Germline assignment: CDR1 LGHDT and CDR2 YNNKEL (reference sequence). V was clipped by 2 bases and J by 2 bases; unmatched bases: 6. As processed by the authors: Quantification of nucleated cells was approximated via reference gene primer amplification. Repertoires were generated with immunoSEQ multiplex PCR, while TCRdb's copy carries only in-frame clones and drops some. The V and J calls and clone size were taken over from that table, and D and trimming were inferred from the DNA. The sample has around 46,000 clones, 80% to 90% seen once. This TCR was sampled from a human donor in a cohort sampled during active COVID-19. The donor label of this sample is uncertain. Sequenced sample: peripheral blood. The chain combines TRBV3-1 (or the pseudogene TRBV3-2) with TRBJ2-1, with 7 bases matching TRBD1. The chain's CDR3 is CASSQNRGSTYNEQFF. As DNA, the CDR3 is TGTGCCAGCAGCCAAAACAGGGGTAGCACCTACAATGAGCAGTTCTTC.